This T cell receptor (beta chain) was captured by sequencing in a study of Ad26.COV2.S vaccination and SARS-CoV-2 variants. The wider study: Once, or twice with 56 days between doses, Ad26.COV2.S was given intramuscularly. Findings and limits, study-wide: Comparability of non-spike TCR breadth was observed across vaccine and placebo recipients.

In regard to this clone: Its matching antigen is unknown.

The germline CDR1 and CDR2 sequences are MNHNY and SVGAGI (reference sequence). This CDR3 region has 20 residues. Trimming removed 6 bases from V and 0 bases from J; junction bases left unmatched: 16. Treatment indicated: some 20 received Ad26.COV2.S at low or high dose, single or two shots; roughly 5 received placebo; per-sample allocation not given. Repertoires come from day 63 after the first vaccine or placebo injection. Sequenced by immunoSEQ multiplex PCR; TCRdb stores in-frame clones only, minus some. The repertoire has about 430,000 clones, 80% to 95% of them found once; the top ten carry more than 9%.

The source material was peripheral blood, sampled in a trial of Ad26.COV2.S vaccine versus placebo. The rearrangement uses TRBV6-6 and TRBJ2-1, with 11 bases that match TRBD2. The clonotype originates from a person aged 18-60 years who received the Ad26.COV2.S COVID-19 vaccine or a placebo. In DNA form, the CDR3 reads TGTGCCAGCAGCCACTCAGGACTAGCGGGCTCCGAAAGCTCCTACAATGAGCAGTTCTTC. Protein: CASSHSGLAGSESSYNEQFF.